The entry below gives a single T cell receptor beta chain sequence along with its context. Antigen specificity is unknown. V gave up 6 bases and J gave up 4 bases, with 19 bases separating them. The germline V gene has CDR1 DFQATT and CDR2 SNEGSKA (reference sequence). This CDR3 spans 14 amino acids. The data belong to a study of T-cell reconstitution after alpha-beta-depleted transplantation in children. Broader study findings: After transplant, high TCRbeta diversity at day 60 in some patients arose from surviving recipient T cells and thymic progenitors. The authors attributed T-cell counts and diversity one year after transplant mostly to newly produced T cells. Alpha-beta T cells about two months after transplant reportedly derived from several hundred expanded graft clones.

During its preparation, the TCRbeta library received unique molecular identifiers. TCRdb recomputed calls from the PCR reads with MiXCR, one row per CDR3 protein. The sample lists 600,000 or so distinct CDR3 sequences, roughly 23% occurring once. This chain links TRBV20-1 with TRBJ2-7; D tentatively fits TRBD1 or TRBD2 (5 bases each). Sequenced here: PBMCs, mostly from graft donor cells, sampled 360 days after TCRalphabeta/CD19-depleted stem cell transplant. This TCR was recovered from a boy under two years old who had a stem cell transplant for acute myeloid leukemia, so the T cells may come from the graft donor. For the CDR3, the DNA is TGCAGTGCAAGGGAGCCGGGACGGGGTTACGAGCAGTACTTC. It yields the protein CSAREPGRGYEQYF.